The source of this T cell receptor (beta chain) is a study of cytomegalovirus exposure and HLA in healthy donors. General study points: Previous analysis showed most TCR beta V segments were productive about 87% or about 30% of the time.

The PCR had 60 Vbeta and 13 Jbeta primers. This table comes from immunoSEQ multiplex PCR, and its TCRdb copy is limited to in-frame clones, with some not included. The sample carries 96,000 or so clones, about 70% recorded once. The CDR3 has 13 residues. V shed 2 bases and J 8 bases; nucleotides not matched to a gene: 1. Germline-derived CDR1 and CDR2 are SGHAT and FQNNGV. In regard to this clone: Its antigen is unidentified.

The chain has TRBV11-2 and TRBJ1-4; 8 nucleotides agree with TRBD1. The specimen sequenced was PBMCs. The sequence was obtained from a female donor in good health and CMV-seropositive. CDR3 in DNA: TGTGCCAGCAGCTTACGGGACAGGGAAAAACTGTTTTTT. This gives the protein CASSLRDREKLFF.